Shown below are 30 T cell receptor beta chains from a single sample sequenced in a study of blood T cell repertoires in COVID-19. TCRdb keeps only in-frame clones here, not all; method: immunoSEQ multiplex PCR. The data show over 75,000 clones, less than 85% seen once. The sample was peripheral blood. The receptors were sampled from a human donor in a cohort sampled during active COVID-19.

This rearrangement joins TRBV7-8 to TRBJ2-7, with 10 positions matching TRBD1. This CDR3 is 14 amino acids long. Germline V gene data show CDR1 as SGHVS and CDR2 as FQNEAQ. Germline trimming cut 1 base from V and 4 bases from J; bases unmatched to any gene: 1. The CDR3 DNA sequence: TGTGCCAGCAGCTTAGGGGGACAGGGGTACGAGCAGTACTTC. Its protein is CASSLGGQGYEQYF.

This rearrangement joins TRBV20-1 to TRBJ2-7; 11 bases are a match to TRBD2. The CDR3 contains 14 residues. Losses at the gene ends were 3 bases for V and 3 bases for J; bases not matched to a gene: 4. Looked up from germline, CDR1 is DFQATT and CDR2 is SNEGSKA (reference sequence). In DNA form, the CDR3 reads TGCAGTGCTAGTCTGGGACTAGCGGTCTACGAGCAGTACTTC. This codes for CSASLGLAVYEQYF.

The chain couples TRBV5-6 to TRBJ1-2, with 10 positions matching TRBD1. The CDR3 has 15 amino acids. After removal of 4 bases from V and 1 base from J, the junction contained 4 bases not matched to a gene. Germline-derived CDR1 and CDR2 are SGHDT and YYEEEE. The CDR3 region is CASSPGTGDNYGYTF. CDR3 bases: TGTGCCAGCAGCCCCGGGACAGGGGATAACTATGGCTACACCTTC.

V is TRBV6-5 and J is TRBJ1-1; a possible D gene is TRBD1 (6 bases). Germline-derived CDR1 and CDR2 are MNHEY and SVGAGI. The CDR3 has 12 residues. Trimming removed 6 bases from V and 6 bases from J, with 11 bases in between. The CDR3 spells CASSQRTAEAFF. Here the CDR3 DNA reads TGTGCCAGCAGCCAAAGGACAGCTGAAGCTTTCTTT.

J is TRBJ1-2 and V is TRBV6-1; perhaps TRBD1 as D (5 bases). V was shortened by 3 bases and J by 3 bases, with 8 bases between the two germline ends. CDR1 is MNHNS, CDR2 SASEGT, per germline. This CDR3 spans 13 amino acids. CDR3 in amino acids: CASSEGRDYGYTF. CDR3 nucleotides: TGTGCCAGCAGTGAGGGCAGGGACTATGGCTACACCTTC.

The chain recombines TRBV6-6 with TRBJ1-2; TRBD1 is a possible D gene (5 bases). Germline V gives CDR1 MNHNY, CDR2 SVGAGI (reference sequence). CDR3 length: 13 amino acids. V dropped 5 bases and J dropped 7 bases, with 14 bases sitting between them. DNA for the CDR3: TGTGCCAGCAGTCAAACTCAGGGAGGTGGCTACACCTTC. Translating gives CASSQTQGGGYTF.

In its sample, this clone was seen a few times. The chain is built from TRBV7-9 and TRBJ1-3; D gene ambiguous. Germline CDR1 reads SEHNR; CDR2 reads FQNEAQ (reference sequence). Trimming removed 7 bases from V and 7 bases from J, with 8 bases in between. The CDR3 spans 11 residues. The CDR3 nucleotides read TGTGCCAGCACAATAGCGAACACCATATATTTT. Residues: CASTIANTIYF.

J is TRBJ2-1 and V is TRBV5-1; 9 bases are shared with TRBD1. This CDR3 region has 14 residues. Trimming at V came to 5 bases and at J to 8 bases, leaving 8 bases not matched to a gene. Germline V gene data show CDR1 as SGHRS and CDR2 as YFSETQ. The CDR3 nucleotides are TGCGCCAGCAGTAAACAGGGGGCGAACGATGAGCAGTTCTTC. Translation gives CASSKQGANDEQFF.

This chain joins TRBV3-1 (or the pseudogene TRBV3-2) and TRBJ1-1, with 12 bases that match TRBD1. The CDR3 totals 14 residues. Germline CDR1 reads LGHDT; CDR2 reads YNNKEL (reference sequence). Trimming at V came to 5 bases and at J to 5 bases, leaving 3 bases not matched to a gene. The CDR3 reads CASSGGQGATEAFF. The CDR3 DNA sequence: TGTGCCAGCAGCGGGGGACAGGGGGCAACTGAAGCTTTCTTT.

This chain joins TRBV9 and TRBJ2-7, with D perhaps matching TRBD1 (6 bases). From germline, CDR1 is SGDLS and CDR2 YYNGEE. Trimming removed 0 bases from V and 7 bases from J, with 14 bases in between. There are 14 residues in the CDR3. The chain's CDR3 is CASSVVAGAREQYF. DNA of the CDR3: TGTGCCAGCAGCGTAGTTGCAGGGGCGAGGGAGCAGTACTTC.

The CDR3, as DNA: TGTGCCAGCAGCTTAGAGACAGGGTATCCCAATGAGCAGTTCTTC. Amino acid sequence: CASSLETGYPNEQFF. V is TRBV11-3 and J is TRBJ2-1, with 7 nucleotides matching TRBD1. The ends lost 0 bases at V and 6 bases at J; junction bases unmatched: 5. The CDR3 runs to 15 residues. The germline V gene encodes CDR1 SGHNT and CDR2 YENEEA.

The chain has TRBV5-1 and TRBJ2-1; TRBD2 agrees at 13 bases. The germline CDR1 and CDR2 sequences are SGHRS and YFSETQ. There are 20 residues in the CDR3. The V segment lost 4 bases and the J segment 0 bases; nucleotides outside the gene matches: 13. The CDR3 sequence: CASSQGLAGRGQSSYNEQFF. CDR3 in DNA: TGCGCCAGCAGCCAGGGACTAGCGGGGCGGGGCCAGAGCTCCTACAATGAGCAGTTCTTC.

CDR3: CASSFSQGKNTEAFF. CDR3 coding DNA: TGTGCCAGCAGTTTCTCACAGGGGAAGAACACTGAAGCTTTCTTT. The chain combines TRBV28 with TRBJ1-1; 7 bases agree with TRBD1. With V trimmed by 3 bases and J by 1 base, 5 bases remained unmatched. Germline V CDR1 and CDR2: MDHEN, SYDVKM. This CDR3 spans 15 amino acids.

The chain is built from TRBV18 and TRBJ1-1; 7 bases fit TRBD1. The CDR3 totals 15 residues. Trimming cost V 4 bases and J 0 bases; bases outside gene matches: 5. Germline CDR1 is KGHSH and CDR2 is LQKENI. The CDR3 DNA reads as TGTGCCAGCTCACAGGACAGGTCTATGAACACTGAAGCTTTCTTT. Its protein is CASSQDRSMNTEAFF.

The V and J genes are TRBV5-4 and TRBJ1-5; perhaps TRBD1 as D (6 bases). The CDR3 loop spans 14 amino acids. V lost 2 bases and J 3 bases, leaving 9 bases between the germline ends. Germline CDR1 reads SGHNT; CDR2 reads YYREEE (reference sequence). Here the CDR3 DNA reads TGTGCCAGCAGCTTAACAGGGACCAATCAGCCCCAGCATTTT. Protein: CASSLTGTNQPQHF. Looking up the rest from reference TRBV5-4 and TRBJ1-5 gives the full variable domain: ETGVTQSPTHLIKTRGQQVTLRCSSQSGHNTVSWYQQALGQGPQFIFQYYREEENGRGNFPPRFSGLQFPNYSSELNVNALELDDSALYLCASSLTGTNQPQHFGDGTRLSIL.

The rearrangement links TRBV4-1 to TRBJ2-1; 7 positions match TRBD1. The germline CDR1 and CDR2 sequences are MGHRA and YSYEKL. Trimming took 3 bases from V and 7 from J; bases not matched to a gene: 15. The CDR3 length is 17 residues. CDR3 sequence reads: CASSHNRDSDNPNEQFF. CDR3 nucleotides: TGCGCCAGCAGCCATAACCGGGACAGCGACAACCCTAATGAGCAGTTCTTC.

This chain connects TRBV2 to TRBJ2-7; unclear D gene. The CDR3 is made up of 13 amino acids. Trimming stripped 5 bases from V and 0 bases from J, with 8 bases between. Germline lookup yields CDR1 SNHLY and CDR2 FYNNEI. The CDR3 is CASSIDTSYEQYF. The CDR3 DNA reads as TGTGCCAGCAGTATTGACACCTCCTACGAGCAGTACTTC.

The chain couples TRBV28 to TRBJ1-1; D unresolved. This CDR3 is built from 14 residues. Trimming stripped 6 bases from V and 1 base from J, with 12 bases between. Germline loops: CDR1 MDHEN, CDR2 SYDVKM. As DNA, the CDR3 is TGTGCCAGCAGCATTGGGGAGAGGAACACTGAAGCTTTCTTT. It codes for CASSIGERNTEAFF.

Concerning this clone: The same CDR3 arises from other DNA sequences in this sample as well. This chain links TRBV9 with TRBJ1-5; possibly TRBD1 for D (5 bases). Germline loops: CDR1 SGDLS, CDR2 YYNGEE. The CDR3 sequence is 14 residues long. V was trimmed by 0 bases and J by 4 bases, leaving 8 bases between them. Written as DNA, the CDR3 is TGTGCCAGCAGCGTAGGTCAGGGTAATCAGCCCCAGCATTTT. As protein: CASSVGQGNQPQHF.

Concerning this clone: A read error may produce the germline difference seen at one junction end. The CDR3 DNA is TGTGCCAGCAGCAAAATCGCGGTCCCCTTTTCCCAACCTTTT. Translating gives CASSKIAVPFSQPF. This sequence joins TRBV5-8 and TRBJ2-3; no definite D call. The CDR3 sequence is 14 residues long. In germline, CDR1 is SGHTS, CDR2 YDEGEE.

In this sample, this clone turned up a few times. The chain combines TRBV9 with TRBJ2-1; 7 bases match TRBD1. The CDR3 sequence is 14 residues long. J was trimmed by 5 bases and V by 0 bases; bases with no gene match: 2. The germline V gene has CDR1 SGDLS and CDR2 YYNGEE. For the CDR3, the DNA is TGTGCCAGCAGCGTAGGGGGACAGAACAATGAGCAGTTCTTC. It translates to CASSVGGQNNEQFF.

V and J are TRBV24-1 and TRBJ2-1; 10 bases fit TRBD2. The junction had 5 bases not matched to a gene; V was cut back by 2 bases and J by 2 bases. The V gene's germline CDR1 is KGHDR and CDR2 SFDVKD. This CDR3 spans 17 amino acids. CDR3 amino acids: CATSDSKLAGPYNEQFF. The CDR3 DNA reads as TGTGCCACCAGTGATTCGAAACTAGCGGGACCCTACAATGAGCAGTTCTTC.

The rearrangement links TRBV4-3 to TRBJ1-5, with TRBD1 matching over 8 bases. V was pared by 4 bases and J by 2 bases, with 13 bases of the junction left unmatched. From germline, CDR1 is LGHNA and CDR2 YSLEER. This CDR3 is 18 amino acids long. CDR3 protein: CASSPNQGATIGNQPQHF. In nucleotides, the CDR3 is TGCGCCAGCAGCCCAAATCAGGGGGCAACGATAGGCAATCAGCCCCAGCATTTT.

This clone was observed a handful of times. The gene calls are TRBV5-4 and TRBJ1-4; D gene uncertain. The V gene's germline CDR1 is SGHNT and CDR2 YYREEE (reference sequence). The CDR3 spans 14 residues. V gave up 1 base and J gave up 7 bases, with 11 bases separating them. The CDR3 is CASSLSGEAEKLFF. The CDR3 DNA reads as TGTGCCAGCAGCTTGTCCGGGGAGGCTGAAAAACTGTTTTTT.

V gene TRBV7-2 combines with J gene TRBJ2-7; the match to TRBD2 covers 7 bases. The CDR3 sequence is 14 residues long. The germline gives CDR1 SGHTA, CDR2 FQGNSA. The ends lost 5 bases at V and 3 bases at J; junction bases unmatched: 7. CDR3 sequence: CASSPSGAFYEQYF. CDR3 DNA sequence: TGTGCCAGCAGCCCAAGCGGGGCCTTCTACGAGCAGTACTTC.

This chain uses TRBV27 with TRBJ2-5, with 13 positions matching TRBD2. The J segment lost 5 bases and the V segment lost 7 bases, leaving 10 bases of the junction unmatched. This CDR3 is 16 amino acids long. Germline CDR1 reads MNHEY; CDR2 reads SMNVEV (reference sequence). CDR3 residues: CASKLAGGPVTETQYF. CDR3 DNA sequence: TGTGCCAGCAAACTAGCGGGGGGGCCGGTCACGGAGACCCAGTACTTC.

In DNA, the CDR3 is TGTGCCAGCTCACCACCCGGGATTGGAGCAGATACGCAGTATTTT. Amino acid sequence: CASSPPGIGADTQYF. The J gene is TRBJ2-3, the V gene TRBV18; weak D call: TRBD2 (5 bases). The V end was cut by 0 bases, the J end by 4 bases, with 11 bases between. There are 15 residues in the CDR3. Germline CDR1 and CDR2: KGHSH and LQKENI.

The CDR3 DNA sequence: TGCAGCGCCCCGGGACAGGGGGCGGATACGCAGTATTTT. Its protein product is CSAPGQGADTQYF. This rearrangement joins TRBV29-1 to TRBJ2-3, with 12 positions matching TRBD1. The CDR3 is 13 amino acids. The V segment lost 7 bases and the J segment 6 bases; nucleotides outside the gene matches: 5. Germline V gene data show CDR1 as SQVTM and CDR2 as ANQGSEA.

The chain has TRBV9 and TRBJ1-2, with 8 positions matching TRBD1. CDR1 is SGDLS and CDR2 is YYNGEE in the germline V gene. After removal of 3 bases from V and 5 bases from J, the junction contained 9 bases not matched to a gene. There are 15 residues in the CDR3. CDR3 nucleotide sequence: TGTGCCAGCAGCGCGGGACAGGTGGGGGTTTATGGCTACACCTTC. Translation gives CASSAGQVGVYGYTF.

The chain joins TRBV28 to TRBJ1-5, with 10 bases fitting TRBD1. The V gene's germline CDR1 is MDHEN and CDR2 SYDVKM. After removal of 5 bases from V and 6 bases from J, the junction contained 7 bases not matched to a gene. CDR3 length equals 15 residues. For the CDR3, the DNA is TGTGCCAGCAGTCCACGGACAGGGGGATTTCAGCCCCAGCATTTT. It codes for CASSPRTGGFQPQHF.